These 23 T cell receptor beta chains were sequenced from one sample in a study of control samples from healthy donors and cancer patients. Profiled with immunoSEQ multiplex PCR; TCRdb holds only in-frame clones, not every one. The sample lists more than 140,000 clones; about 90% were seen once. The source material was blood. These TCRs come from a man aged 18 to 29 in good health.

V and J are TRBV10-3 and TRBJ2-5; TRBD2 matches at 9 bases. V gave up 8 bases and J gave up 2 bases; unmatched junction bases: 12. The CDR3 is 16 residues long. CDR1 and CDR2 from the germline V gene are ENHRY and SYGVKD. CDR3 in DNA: TGTGCCATCGCTGGGGGAGCGGGGGGAACACAAGAGACCCAGTACTTC. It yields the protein CAIAGGAGGTQETQYF.

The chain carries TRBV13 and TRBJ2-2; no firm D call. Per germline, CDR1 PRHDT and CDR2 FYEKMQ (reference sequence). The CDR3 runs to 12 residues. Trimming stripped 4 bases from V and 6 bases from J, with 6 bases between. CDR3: CASSWRAGELFF. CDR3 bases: TGTGCCAGCAGCTGGAGAGCCGGGGAGCTGTTTTTT.

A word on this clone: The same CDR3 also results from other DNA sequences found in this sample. The CDR3: CASSLGQSNQPQHF. CDR3 sequence (DNA): TGTGCCAGCAGCTTAGGACAAAGCAATCAGCCCCAGCATTTT. The V and J genes are TRBV7-9 and TRBJ1-5; D is unresolved. With 1 base removed from V and 1 base from J, the gap between germline ends came to 5 bases. Germline loops: CDR1 SEHNR, CDR2 FQNEAQ (reference sequence). CDR3 size: 14 residues. Full variable domain (rest looked up from reference TRBV7-9 and TRBJ1-5): DTGVSQNPRHKITKRGQNVTFRCDPISEHNRLYWYRQTLGQGPEFLTYFQNEAQLEKSRLLSDRFSAERPKGSFSTLEIQRTEQGDSAMYLCASSLGQSNQPQHFGDGTRLSIL.

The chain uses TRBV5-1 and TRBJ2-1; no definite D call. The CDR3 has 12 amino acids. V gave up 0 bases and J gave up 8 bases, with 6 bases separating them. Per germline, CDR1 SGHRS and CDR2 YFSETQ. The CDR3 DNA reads TGCGCCAGCAGCTTGGACTGGGATGAGCAGTTCTTC. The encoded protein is CASSLDWDEQFF.

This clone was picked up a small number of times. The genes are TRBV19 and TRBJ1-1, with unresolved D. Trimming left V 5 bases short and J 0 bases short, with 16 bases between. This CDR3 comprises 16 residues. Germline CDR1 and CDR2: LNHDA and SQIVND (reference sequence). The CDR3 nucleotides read TGTGCCAGTAGTGGTGGGTGGAAGCTTCTGAACACTGAAGCTTTCTTT. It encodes CASSGGWKLLNTEAFF.

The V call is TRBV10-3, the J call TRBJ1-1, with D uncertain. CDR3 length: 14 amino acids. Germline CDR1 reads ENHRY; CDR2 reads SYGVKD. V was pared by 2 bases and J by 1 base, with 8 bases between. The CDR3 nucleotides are TGTGCCATCAGTGAGAGGGTTGCGAACACTGAAGCTTTCTTT. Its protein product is CAISERVANTEAFF.

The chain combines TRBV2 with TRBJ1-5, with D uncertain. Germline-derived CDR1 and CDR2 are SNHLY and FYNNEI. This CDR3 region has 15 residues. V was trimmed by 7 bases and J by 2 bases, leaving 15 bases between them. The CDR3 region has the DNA TGTGCCAGCACCTCAACCGGTGTTGGCAATCAGCCCCAGCATTTT. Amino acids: CASTSTGVGNQPQHF.

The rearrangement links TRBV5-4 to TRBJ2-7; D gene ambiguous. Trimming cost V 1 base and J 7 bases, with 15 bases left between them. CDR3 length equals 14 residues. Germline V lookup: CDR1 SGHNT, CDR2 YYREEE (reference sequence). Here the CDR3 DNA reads TGTGCCAGCAGCTTGAGGTCAGGTATCTTGGAGCAGTACTTC. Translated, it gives CASSLRSGILEQYF.

DNA of the CDR3: TGTGCCAGCAGTTACTCTAGAGGGGAACTGCCCCAGCATTTT. Its protein is CASSYSRGELPQHF. This rearrangement joins TRBV6-2 or TRBV6-3 to TRBJ1-5; weak D call: TRBD1 (5 bases). Germline V gives CDR1 MNHEY, CDR2 SVGEGT. The CDR3 is 14 amino acids. Trimming removed 0 bases at V and 9 bases at J, with 12 bases between.

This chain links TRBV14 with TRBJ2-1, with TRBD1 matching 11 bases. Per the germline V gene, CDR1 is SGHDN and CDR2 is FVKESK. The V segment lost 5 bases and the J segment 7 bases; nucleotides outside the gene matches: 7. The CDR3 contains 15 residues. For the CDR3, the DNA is TGTGCCAGCAGCAAAACCGGACAGGGGGCGAATGAGCAGTTCTTC. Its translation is CASSKTGQGANEQFF.

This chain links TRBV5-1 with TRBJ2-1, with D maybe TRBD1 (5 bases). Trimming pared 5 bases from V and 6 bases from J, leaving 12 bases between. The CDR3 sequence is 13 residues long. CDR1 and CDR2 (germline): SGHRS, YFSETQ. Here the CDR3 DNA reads TGCGCCAGCAGTGCAGGGCAGGGCAATGAGCAGTTCTTC. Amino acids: CASSAGQGNEQFF.

The chain's CDR3 is CASSYRDYGYTF. The CDR3 bases are TGTGCCAGCAGTTACAGGGACTATGGCTACACCTTC. V is TRBV6-2 or TRBV6-3 and J is TRBJ1-2; D not certain. The germline V gene has CDR1 MNHEY and CDR2 SVGEGT. The CDR3 consists of 12 residues. V lost 2 bases, J lost 3 bases, and 4 bases lay in between.

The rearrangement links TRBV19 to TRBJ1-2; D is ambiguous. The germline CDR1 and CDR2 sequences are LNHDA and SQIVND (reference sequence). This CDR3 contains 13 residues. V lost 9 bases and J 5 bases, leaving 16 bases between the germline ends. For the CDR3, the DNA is TGTGCCAGCCGACCGGCAGCTTTTTATGGCTACACCTTC. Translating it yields CASRPAAFYGYTF.

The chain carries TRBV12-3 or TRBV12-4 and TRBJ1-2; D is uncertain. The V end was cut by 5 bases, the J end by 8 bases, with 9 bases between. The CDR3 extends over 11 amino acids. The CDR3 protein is CASSSRGGYTF. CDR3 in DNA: TGTGCCAGCAGTAGCCGTGGGGGCTACACCTTC.

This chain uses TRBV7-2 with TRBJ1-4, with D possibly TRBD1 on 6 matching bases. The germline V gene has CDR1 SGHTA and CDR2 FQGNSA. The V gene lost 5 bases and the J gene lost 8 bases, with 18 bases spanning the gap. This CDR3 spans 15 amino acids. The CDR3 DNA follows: TGTGCCAGCAGCCAGAGGAGGGGGGCTGGAGAAAAACTGTTTTTT. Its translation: CASSQRRGAGEKLFF.

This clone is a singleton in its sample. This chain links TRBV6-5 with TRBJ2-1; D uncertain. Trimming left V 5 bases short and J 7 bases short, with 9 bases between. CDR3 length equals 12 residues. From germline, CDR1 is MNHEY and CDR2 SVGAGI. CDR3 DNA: TGTGCCAGCAGTCGGGCGGCTAATGAGCAGTTCTTC. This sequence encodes CASSRAANEQFF.

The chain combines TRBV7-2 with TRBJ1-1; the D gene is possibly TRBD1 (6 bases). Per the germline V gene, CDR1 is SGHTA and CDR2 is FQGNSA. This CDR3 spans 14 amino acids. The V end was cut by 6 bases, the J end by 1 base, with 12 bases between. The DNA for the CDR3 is TGTGCCAGCAGTCCGAAGGGGGGGAACACTGAAGCTTTCTTT. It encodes CASSPKGGNTEAFF.

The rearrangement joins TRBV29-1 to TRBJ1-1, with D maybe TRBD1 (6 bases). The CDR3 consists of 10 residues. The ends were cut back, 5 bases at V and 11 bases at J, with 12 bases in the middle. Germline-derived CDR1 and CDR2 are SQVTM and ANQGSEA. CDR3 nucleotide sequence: TGCAGCGTTACCGGGGGCCGTGCTTTCTTT. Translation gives CSVTGGRAFF.

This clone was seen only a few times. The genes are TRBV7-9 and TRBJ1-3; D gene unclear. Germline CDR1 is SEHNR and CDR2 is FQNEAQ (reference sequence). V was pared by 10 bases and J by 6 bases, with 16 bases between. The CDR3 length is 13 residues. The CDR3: CATDTATLNTIYF. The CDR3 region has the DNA TGTGCCACCGATACAGCCACTTTAAACACCATATATTTT.

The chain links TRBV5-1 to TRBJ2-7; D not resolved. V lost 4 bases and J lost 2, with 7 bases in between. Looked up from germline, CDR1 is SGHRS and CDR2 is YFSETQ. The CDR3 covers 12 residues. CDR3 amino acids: CASSPDTYEQYF. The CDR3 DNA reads TGCGCCAGCAGCCCGGATACCTACGAGCAGTACTTC.

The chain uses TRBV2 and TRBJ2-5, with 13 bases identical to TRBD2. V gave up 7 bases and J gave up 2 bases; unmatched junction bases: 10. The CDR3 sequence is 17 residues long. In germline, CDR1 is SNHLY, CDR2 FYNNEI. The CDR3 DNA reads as TGTGCCAGCAATAACCCCGGGACTAGCGGGGAACAAGAGACCCAGTACTTC. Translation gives CASNNPGTSGEQETQYF.

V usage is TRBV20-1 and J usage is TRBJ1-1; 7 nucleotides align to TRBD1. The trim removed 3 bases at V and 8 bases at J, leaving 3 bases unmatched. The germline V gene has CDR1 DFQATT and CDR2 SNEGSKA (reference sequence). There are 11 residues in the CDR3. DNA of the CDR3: TGCAGTGCTAGCGACAGGGAAGAAGCTTTCTTT. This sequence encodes CSASDREEAFF.

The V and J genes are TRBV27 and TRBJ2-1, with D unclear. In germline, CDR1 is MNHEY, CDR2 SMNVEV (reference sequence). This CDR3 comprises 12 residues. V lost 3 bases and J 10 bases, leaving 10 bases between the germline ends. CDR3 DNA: TGTGCCAGCAGTTTTGGGAAAGGGGAGCAGTTCTTC. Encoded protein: CASSFGKGEQFF.